This T cell receptor beta chain was captured by sequencing in a study of shared clonotypes between healthy human individuals. The assay was immunoSEQ multiplex PCR, and TCRdb's table has in-frame clones only and misses some. Of about 110,000 clones in the sample, more than 65% were seen once. The V gene end was trimmed by 11 bases and the J gene end by 4 bases; junction bases not matched to a gene: 11. Per germline, CDR1 SEHNR and CDR2 FQNEAQ (reference sequence). This CDR3 is built from 13 residues. Sequencing was performed on memory CD8+ T cells sorted from blood. Subset of the sample: CD45RO+ cells pooled with CCR7-negative TemRA cells. This chain uses TRBV7-9 with TRBJ2-7; 7 nucleotides match TRBD2. The sequence derives from a woman aged 25 to 45 in good health. The CDR3 protein is CAGEREGGYEQYF. The DNA of the CDR3 is TGTGCCGGGGAAAGGGAGGGAGGTTACGAGCAGTACTTC.